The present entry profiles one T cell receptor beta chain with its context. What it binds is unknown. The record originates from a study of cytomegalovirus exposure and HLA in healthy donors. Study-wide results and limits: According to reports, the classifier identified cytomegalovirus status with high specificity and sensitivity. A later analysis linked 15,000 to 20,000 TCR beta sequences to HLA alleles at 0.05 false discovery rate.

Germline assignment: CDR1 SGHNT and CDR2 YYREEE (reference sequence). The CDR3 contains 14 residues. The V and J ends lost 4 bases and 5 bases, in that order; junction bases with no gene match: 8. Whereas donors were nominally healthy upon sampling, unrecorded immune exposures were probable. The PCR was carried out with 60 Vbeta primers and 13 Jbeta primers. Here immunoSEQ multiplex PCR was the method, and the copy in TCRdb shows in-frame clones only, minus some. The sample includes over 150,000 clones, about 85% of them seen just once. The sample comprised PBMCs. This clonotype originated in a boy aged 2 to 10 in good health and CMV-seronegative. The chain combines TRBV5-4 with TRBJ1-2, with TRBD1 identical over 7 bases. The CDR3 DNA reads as TGTGCCAGCAGCCCGGACAGGTCCCCATATGGCTACACCTTC. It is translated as CASSPDRSPYGYTF.